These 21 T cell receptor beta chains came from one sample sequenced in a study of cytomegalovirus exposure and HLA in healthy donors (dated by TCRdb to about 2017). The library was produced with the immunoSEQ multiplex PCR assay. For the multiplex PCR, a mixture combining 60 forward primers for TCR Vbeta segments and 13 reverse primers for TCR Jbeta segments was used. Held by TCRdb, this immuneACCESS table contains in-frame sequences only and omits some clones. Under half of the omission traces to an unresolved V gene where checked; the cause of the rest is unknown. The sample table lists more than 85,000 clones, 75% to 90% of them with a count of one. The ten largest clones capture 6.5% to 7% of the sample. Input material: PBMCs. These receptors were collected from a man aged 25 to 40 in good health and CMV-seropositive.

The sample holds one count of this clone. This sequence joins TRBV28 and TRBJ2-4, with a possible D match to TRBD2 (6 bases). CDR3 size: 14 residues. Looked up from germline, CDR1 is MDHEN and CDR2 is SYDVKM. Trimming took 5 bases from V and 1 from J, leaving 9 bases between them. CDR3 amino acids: CASSGGVAKNIQYF. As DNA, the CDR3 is TGTGCCAGCAGTGGAGGGGTTGCCAAAAACATTCAGTACTTC.

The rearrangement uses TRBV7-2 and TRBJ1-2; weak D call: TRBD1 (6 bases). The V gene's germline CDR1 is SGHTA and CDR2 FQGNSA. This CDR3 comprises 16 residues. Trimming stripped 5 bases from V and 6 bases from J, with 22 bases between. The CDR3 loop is CASSEKPGDNPHGYTF. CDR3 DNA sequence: TGTGCCAGCAGCGAAAAACCTGGGGACAACCCTCATGGCTACACCTTC.

CDR3: CASSATTTGNTIYF. In DNA, the CDR3 is TGTGCCAGCAGCGCCACTACAACGGGAAACACCATATATTTT. This sequence joins TRBV9 and TRBJ1-3; no clear D gene. Germline CDR1 is SGDLS and CDR2 is YYNGEE. The CDR3 contains 14 residues. Deletions cut 3 bases from V and 4 bases from J, with 11 bases between.

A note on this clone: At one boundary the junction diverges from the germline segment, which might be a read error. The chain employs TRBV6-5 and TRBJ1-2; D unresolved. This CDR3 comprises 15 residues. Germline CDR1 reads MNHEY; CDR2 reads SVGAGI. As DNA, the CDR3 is TGTGCCAGCAGTTACGGGATCCGGGGAGACTATGACTACACCTTC. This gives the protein CASSYGIRGDYDYTF.

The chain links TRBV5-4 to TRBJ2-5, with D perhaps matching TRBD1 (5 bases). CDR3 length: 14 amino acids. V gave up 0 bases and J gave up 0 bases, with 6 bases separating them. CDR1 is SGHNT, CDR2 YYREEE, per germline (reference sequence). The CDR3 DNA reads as TGTGCCAGCAGCTTGGTGGACAACCAAGAGACCCAGTACTTC. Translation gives CASSLVDNQETQYF.

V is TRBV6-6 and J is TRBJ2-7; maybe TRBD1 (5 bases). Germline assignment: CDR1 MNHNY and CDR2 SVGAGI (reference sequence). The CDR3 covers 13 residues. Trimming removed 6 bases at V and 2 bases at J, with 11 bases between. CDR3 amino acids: CASSTDRAYEQYF. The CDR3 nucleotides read TGTGCCAGCAGCACCGACAGAGCCTACGAGCAGTACTTC.

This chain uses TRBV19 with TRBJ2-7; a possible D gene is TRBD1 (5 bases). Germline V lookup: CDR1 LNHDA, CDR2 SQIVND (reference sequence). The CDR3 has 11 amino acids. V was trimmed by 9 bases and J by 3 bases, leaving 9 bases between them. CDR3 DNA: TGTGCCAGCAAAGACAGCTACGAGCAGTACTTC. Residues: CASKDSYEQYF.

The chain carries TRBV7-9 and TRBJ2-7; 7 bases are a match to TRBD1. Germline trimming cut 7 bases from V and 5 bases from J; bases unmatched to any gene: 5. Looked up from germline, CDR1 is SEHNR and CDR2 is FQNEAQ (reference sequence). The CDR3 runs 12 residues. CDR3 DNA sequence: TGTGCCAGCACCCTAGGGGGCAACGAGCAGTACTTC. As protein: CASTLGGNEQYF.

The CDR3 sequence: CASSPPSQGNQPQHF. CDR3 sequence (DNA): TGTGCCAGCTCACCACCTTCACAGGGCAATCAGCCCCAGCATTTT. V usage is TRBV18 and J usage is TRBJ1-5; possible D gene TRBD1, 5 bases. The germline V gene has CDR1 KGHSH and CDR2 LQKENI. Trimming left V 0 bases short and J 2 bases short, with 8 bases between. The CDR3 has 15 amino acids.

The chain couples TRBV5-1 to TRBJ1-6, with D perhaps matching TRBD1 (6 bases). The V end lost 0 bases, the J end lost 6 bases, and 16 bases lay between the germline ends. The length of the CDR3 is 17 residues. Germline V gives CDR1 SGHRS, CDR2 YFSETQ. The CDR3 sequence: CASSLAGNDRSNSPLHF. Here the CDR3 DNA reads TGCGCCAGCAGCTTGGCCGGGAATGACAGGAGTAATTCACCCCTCCACTTT.

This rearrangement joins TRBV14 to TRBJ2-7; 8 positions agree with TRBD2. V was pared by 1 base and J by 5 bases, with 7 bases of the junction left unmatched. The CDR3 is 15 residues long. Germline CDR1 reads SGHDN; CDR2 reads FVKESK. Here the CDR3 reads CASSQARGGPNEQYF. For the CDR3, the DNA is TGTGCCAGCAGCCAAGCCCGCGGGGGGCCTAACGAGCAGTACTTC.

CDR3 nucleotides: TGTGCCAGCAGGGTTGACAGGGGTGCCTACAATGAGCAGTTCTTC. Amino acid sequence: CASRVDRGAYNEQFF. The rearrangement links TRBV2 to TRBJ2-1; 8 bases are a match to TRBD1. In germline, CDR1 is SNHLY, CDR2 FYNNEI. J lost 2 bases, V lost 6 bases, and 6 bases had no gene match. The CDR3 totals 15 residues. Full variable domain (remainder filled in from reference TRBV2 and TRBJ2-1): EPEVTQTPSHQVTQMGQEVILRCVPISNHLYFYWYRQILGQKVEFLVSFYNNEISEKSEIFDDQFSVERPDGSNFTLKIRSTKLEDSAMYFCASRVDRGAYNEQFFGPGTRLTVL.

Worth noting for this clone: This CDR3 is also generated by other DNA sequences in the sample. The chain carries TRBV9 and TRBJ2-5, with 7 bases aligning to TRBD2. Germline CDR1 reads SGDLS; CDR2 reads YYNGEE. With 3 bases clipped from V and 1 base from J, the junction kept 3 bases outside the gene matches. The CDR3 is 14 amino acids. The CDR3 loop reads CASSGGGPQETQYF. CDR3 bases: TGTGCCAGCAGCGGCGGGGGACCCCAAGAGACCCAGTACTTC.

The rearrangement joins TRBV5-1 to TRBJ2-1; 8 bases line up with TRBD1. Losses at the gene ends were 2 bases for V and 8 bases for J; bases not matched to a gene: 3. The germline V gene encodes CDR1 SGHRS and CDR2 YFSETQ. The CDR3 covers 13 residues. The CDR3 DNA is TGCGCCAGCAGCTTACGACAGGGGTATGAGCAGTTCTTC. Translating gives CASSLRQGYEQFF.

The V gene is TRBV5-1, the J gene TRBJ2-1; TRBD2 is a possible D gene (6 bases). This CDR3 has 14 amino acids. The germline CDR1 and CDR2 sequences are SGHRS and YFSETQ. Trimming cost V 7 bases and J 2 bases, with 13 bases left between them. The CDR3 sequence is CASPRDCPYNEQFF. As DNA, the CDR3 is TGCGCCAGCCCTCGGGACTGCCCCTACAATGAGCAGTTCTTC.

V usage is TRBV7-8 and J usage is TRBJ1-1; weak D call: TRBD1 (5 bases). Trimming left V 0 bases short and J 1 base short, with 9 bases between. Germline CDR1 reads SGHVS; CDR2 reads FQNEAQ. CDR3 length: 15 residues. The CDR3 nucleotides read TGTGCCAGCAGCTTAGCGCGGGGGGGGAACACTGAAGCTTTCTTT. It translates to CASSLARGGNTEAFF.

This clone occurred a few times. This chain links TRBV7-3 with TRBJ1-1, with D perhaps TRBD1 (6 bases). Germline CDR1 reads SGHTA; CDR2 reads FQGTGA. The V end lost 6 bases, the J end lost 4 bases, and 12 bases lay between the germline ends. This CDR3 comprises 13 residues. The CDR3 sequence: CASSLQGVTEAFF. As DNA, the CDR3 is TGTGCCAGCAGTCTACAGGGAGTCACTGAAGCTTTCTTT.

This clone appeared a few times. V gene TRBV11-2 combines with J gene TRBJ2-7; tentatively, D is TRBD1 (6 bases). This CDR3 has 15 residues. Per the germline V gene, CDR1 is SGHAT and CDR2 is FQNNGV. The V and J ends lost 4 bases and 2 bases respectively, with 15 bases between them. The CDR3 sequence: CASSSLQGSTYEQYF. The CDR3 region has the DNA TGTGCCAGCAGCTCCCTCCAGGGGAGCACCTACGAGCAGTACTTC.

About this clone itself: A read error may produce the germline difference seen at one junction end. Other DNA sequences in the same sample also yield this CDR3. CDR3: CASSLPGHGNSPLHF. The CDR3 bases are TGTGCCAGCAGCTTGCCGGGACACGGGAATTCCCCCCTCCACTTT. The chain employs TRBV5-6 and TRBJ1-6; maybe TRBD1 (6 bases). The CDR3 extends over 15 amino acids. CDR1 SGHDT and CDR2 YYEEEE come from the germline V gene.

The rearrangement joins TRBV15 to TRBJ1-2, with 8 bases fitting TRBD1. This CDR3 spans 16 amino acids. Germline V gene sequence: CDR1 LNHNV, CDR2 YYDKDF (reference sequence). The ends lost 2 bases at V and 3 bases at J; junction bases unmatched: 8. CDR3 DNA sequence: TGTGCCACCAGCAGATCCCTGACAGGGGCGGACTATGGCTACACCTTC. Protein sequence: CATSRSLTGADYGYTF.

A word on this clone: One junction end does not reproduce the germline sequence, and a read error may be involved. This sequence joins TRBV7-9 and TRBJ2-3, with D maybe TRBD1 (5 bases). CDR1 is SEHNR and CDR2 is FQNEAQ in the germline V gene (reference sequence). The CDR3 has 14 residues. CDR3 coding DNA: TGTGTCAGCAGCGTTGACAGTTTCACAGATACGCAGTATTTT. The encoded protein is CVSSVDSFTDTQYF.